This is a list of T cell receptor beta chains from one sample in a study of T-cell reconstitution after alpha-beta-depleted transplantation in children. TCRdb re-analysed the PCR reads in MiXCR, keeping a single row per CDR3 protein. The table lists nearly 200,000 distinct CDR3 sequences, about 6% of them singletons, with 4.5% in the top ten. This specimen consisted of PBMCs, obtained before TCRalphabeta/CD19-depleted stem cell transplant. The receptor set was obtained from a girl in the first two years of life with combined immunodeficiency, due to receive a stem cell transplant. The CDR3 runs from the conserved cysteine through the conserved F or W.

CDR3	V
CSASDRAMNTEAFF	TRBV20-1
CSAISGGSTDTQYF	TRBV20-1
CASSQGAGGYYGYTF	TRBV4-3
CASSPSPGLAARTGELFF	TRBV11-1
CASTWGPYEQYF	TRBV7-9
CSARGTDTQYF	TRBV20-1
CSARTGYGETQYF	TRBV20-1
CASSSSETQYF	TRBV12-3/TRBV12-4
CSAREMGAYQETQYF	TRBV20-1
CASSPSGTTYNEQFF	TRBV9
CASSLGMGRGPYEQYF	TRBV7-6
CASSPGTSGRDEQFF	TRBV13
CASSQTNLVVWPNEQFF	TRBV4-3
CASSPLLGQGGPYEQYF	TRBV27
CASSSGQGSGNTIYF	TRBV5-1
CASIRRLAVYNEQFF	TRBV6-2/TRBV6-3
CSVLQGGLNTEAFF	TRBV29-1
CASSFLGYSNQPQHF	TRBV7-2
CASSLRLLFWEQFF	TRBV12-3/TRBV12-4
CSSGTGKDQPQHF	TRBV29-1
CASSYQGPEEEQYF	TRBV6-5
CASSLVVYGGIGTEAFF	TRBV7-2
CASSDRLGGYGYTF	TRBV25-1
CASSPQLVSSTGELFF	TRBV4-2
CASSQEWELALSSYEQYF	TRBV4-2
CASSQTSGSADTQYF	TRBV7-2
CASSTLSTDTQYF	TRBV28
CASSYAAVWDTDTQYF	TRBV12-3/TRBV12-4
CASSRLDEQSQETQYF	TRBV27
CASSEGGGGDEQFF	TRBV7-9
CASSPGRGQPQHF	TRBV28
CASSFSKNGYTF	TRBV28
CCARDLNGEVIGDSNQPQHF	TRBV20-1
CASSRRWSPGYEQYF	TRBV6-1
CSVVGLDTEAFF	TRBV29-1
CSARDPVGTYSYEQYF	TRBV20-1
CASSYPVGEGNEQFF	TRBV6-5
CSASAGTGGLGYGYTF	TRBV20-1
CASSLSGVNEQFF	TRBV27
CASSRNSGNTIYF	TRBV5-1
CATSRDIGGGSTDTQYF	TRBV15
CASSLGGETYEQYF	TRBV13
CASSPLFGELFF	TRBV28
CASSQAIPLPGSPKNIQYF	TRBV4-2
CSALDKTYEQYF	TRBV20-1
CSASVGASGNTIYF	TRBV20-1
CASSEIGVNQPQHF	TRBV6-2/TRBV6-3
CASSSGGQCPSNTGELFF	TRBV5-6
CASSLGADTQETQYF	TRBV4-3
CASSQGTLGVHEQYF	TRBV7-3
CASTLTGGNEQFF	TRBV2
CAITGTGKYNEQFF	TRBV10-3
CASSHPDRVASVTPNEQFF	TRBV11-2
CASSLVVIDTQYF	TRBV7-2
CASSPVGGGAGETQYF	TRBV5-6